This T cell receptor (beta chain) emerged from a study of blood T cell repertoires in COVID-19. Across the study: Sample material is recorded as cDNA or gDNA derived from T cells, B-cell-depleted T cells, or PBMCs.

The CDR3 runs 14 residues. The junction had 7 bases not matched to a gene; V was cut back by 2 bases and J by 7 bases. Germline CDR1 is SGDLS and CDR2 is YYNGEE. Those who participated ranged in age from roughly 18 to 90 years and resided in some 24 US areas. Cohort assignment relied on participant-reported clinical history. Symptom resolution, clearance, or two negative PCRs marked donors in Cohort 3 as recovered. This table comes from immunoSEQ multiplex PCR, and its TCRdb copy is limited to in-frame clones, with some not included. Of approximately 170,000 clones detected, around 85% appear once; the ten largest clones hold 3.2%.

J is TRBJ1-1 and V is TRBV9; 8 positions agree with TRBD1. The TCR was taken from a young woman who had recovered from COVID-19. Sequenced sample: PBMCs or T cells enriched from blood (not recorded which). The CDR3 region has the DNA TGTGCCAGCAGCGTCGACAGGGGAATAGATGAAGCTTTCTTT. It specifies CASSVDRGIDEAFF.